These T cell receptor beta chains were read from a single sample in a study of blood T cell repertoires in COVID-19. Generated by immunoSEQ multiplex PCR, the TCRdb table keeps only in-frame clones and is missing some. The sample carries some 76,000 clones, 90% to 95% recorded once. What was sequenced was peripheral blood. The source of these receptors is a human donor in a cohort sampled during active COVID-19. The CDR3 runs from the conserved cysteine through the conserved F or W. D genes are given only for firm matches. The size of a clone is reported for some rows only, either as once, few or many, or as a class for expanded clones.

cdr3_aa cdr3_nt v_call clone_size d_call j_call
CASTSGSGANVLTF TGTGCCTCAACGTCCGGTTCTGGGGCCAACGTCCTGACTTTC TRBV7-3 - - TRBJ2-6
CASSLAATPGTQYF TGTGCCAGCAGCCTTGCCGCCACGCCGGGGACCCAGTACTTC TRBV3-1/TRBV3-2 - - TRBJ2-5
CASSGQGLYGYTF TGTGCCAGCTCGGGACAGGGCTTGTATGGCTACACCTTC TRBV19 - TRBD1 TRBJ1-2
CASSPRTSGGTNLDTGELFF TGTGCCAGTAGTCCCCGGACTAGCGGGGGTACCAACCTGGACACCGGGGAGCTGTTTTTT TRBV19 - TRBD2 TRBJ2-2
CASSADRGNEKLFF TGTGCCAGCAGTGCTGACAGGGGAAATGAAAAACTGTTTTTT TRBV6-4 - TRBD1 TRBJ1-4
CASSSPTAGPYNSPLHF TGTGCCAGCAGCTCACCAACAGCGGGGCCCTATAATTCACCCCTCCACTTT TRBV9 - - TRBJ1-6
CAWSQSEGTEAFF TGTGCCTGGAGTCAATCCGAGGGCACTGAAGCTTTCTTT TRBV30 - - TRBJ1-1
CASSQGQGAQGEQYF TGTGCCAGCAGCCAGGGACAGGGGGCCCAAGGCGAGCAGTACTTC TRBV3-1/TRBV3-2 - TRBD1 TRBJ2-7
CASKQGWNEQYF TGTGCCAGCAAACAGGGGTGGAACGAGCAGTACTTC TRBV21-1 - - TRBJ2-7
CASSEPQVAGGYPLMGDEQYF TGTGCCAGCAGTGAACCGCAGGTAGCGGGGGGCTATCCCCTCATGGGCGACGAGCAGTACTTC TRBV2 - TRBD2 TRBJ2-7
CASLTGGGYEQYF TGCGCCAGCCTGACAGGGGGCGGCTACGAGCAGTACTTC TRBV10-2 - TRBD1 TRBJ2-7
CASSPGQGWEKLFF TGTGCCAGTAGTCCGGGACAGGGTTGGGAAAAACTGTTTTTT TRBV19 once TRBD1 TRBJ1-4
CASSLGSRVSGANVLTF TGTGCCAGCAGCTTAGGGTCCCGTGTGTCTGGGGCCAACGTCCTGACTTTC TRBV13 once - TRBJ2-6
CASSSGTVLPYEQYF TGTGCCAGCAGCTCCGGGACAGTACTACCCTACGAGCAGTACTTC TRBV5-8 - TRBD1 TRBJ2-7
CASSLDWYGQGLYEQYF TGTGCCAGCAGCTTAGATTGGTACGGACAGGGGCTCTACGAGCAGTACTTC TRBV7-9 few TRBD1 TRBJ2-7
CASSIREVSSYEQYF TGTGCCAGCAGCATACGCGAGGTCAGCTCCTACGAGCAGTACTTC TRBV7-2 - - TRBJ2-7
CASNLQGGTEAFF TGTGCCAGCAACTTACAGGGGGGCACTGAAGCTTTCTTT TRBV7-8 - TRBD1 TRBJ1-1
CASSQASGQGRYGYTF TGCGCCAGCAGCCAAGCTTCGGGACAGGGGAGGTATGGCTACACCTTC TRBV4-3 - TRBD1 TRBJ1-2
CASSQRTGVDTQYF TGCGCCAGCAGCCAACGGACAGGGGTAGATACGCAGTATTTT TRBV4-1 - TRBD1 TRBJ2-3
CASSPDSNQPQHF TGTGCCAGCAGCCCTGACAGTAATCAGCCCCAGCATTTT TRBV7-6 - - TRBJ1-5
CASSPGLAGVGTQYF TGTGCCAGCAGCCCTGGACTAGCGGGGGTGGGCACGCAGTATTTT TRBV3-1/TRBV3-2 - TRBD2 TRBJ2-3
CASSIWQGAEQYF TGTGCCAGTAGTATTTGGCAGGGGGCCGAGCAGTACTTC TRBV19 - TRBD1 TRBJ2-7
CASSQDSVGSYEQYF TGTGCCAGCAGCCAAGATTCAGTGGGCAGCTACGAGCAGTACTTC TRBV3-1/TRBV3-2 once - TRBJ2-7
CATALPGNSNQPQHF TGTGCCACCGCTCTTCCTGGCAATAGCAATCAGCCCCAGCATTTT TRBV5-8 - - TRBJ1-5
CASSPPYSGNTIYF TGTGCCAGCAGCCCTCCGTACTCTGGAAACACCATATATTTT TRBV11-2 - - TRBJ1-3
CASSYLPNNEQFF TGTGCCAGCAGTTACCTACCTAACAATGAGCAGTTCTTC TRBV6-2/TRBV6-3 - - TRBJ2-1
CASSHQEDSAEAFF TGCGCCAGCAGCCATCAGGAGGACTCCGCTGAAGCTTTCTTT TRBV4-3 - - TRBJ1-1
CASSTGAVYGYTF TGCGCCAGCAGCACAGGGGCGGTCTATGGCTACACCTTC TRBV5-1 - TRBD1 TRBJ1-2
CASSPLTGSSTGELFF TGTGCCAGCAGCCCCCTGACAGGGAGTAGCACCGGGGAGCTGTTTTTT TRBV5-6 - TRBD1 TRBJ2-2
CASSQKSGSSYNEQFF TGTGCCAGCAGCCAAAAAAGCGGCAGCTCCTACAATGAGCAGTTCTTC TRBV4-2 - - TRBJ2-1
CASSPRDRGHEGTPLHF TGTGCCAGCAGCCCAAGGGACAGGGGGCACGAAGGGACACCCCTCCACTTT TRBV21-1 - - TRBJ1-6
CASSSNVLSPTDTQYF TGTGCCAGCAGTAGCAATGTCCTCTCCCCCACAGATACGCAGTATTTT TRBV25-1 - - TRBJ2-3
CATSRDVSYSSYEQYF TGTGCCACCAGCAGAGATGTTAGTTACAGCTCCTACGAGCAGTACTTC TRBV15 - - TRBJ2-7
CASSPMESVAVTDTQYF TGTGCCAGCAGCCCCATGGAGTCGGTAGCGGTAACAGATACGCAGTATTTT TRBV7-3 - - TRBJ2-3
CASSPEVDRASSYGYTF TGTGCCAGCAGCCCGGAGGTGGACAGGGCCTCCTCCTATGGCTACACCTTC TRBV7-3 - TRBD1 TRBJ1-2
CASSLLRDSGNSPLHF TGTGCCAGCAGCTTACTGCGGGATAGTGGTAATTCACCCCTCCACTTT TRBV11-2 - - TRBJ1-6
CASSDSAGGQFTQYF TGTGCCAGCAGTGACTCGGCGGGGGGCCAGTTTACGCAGTATTTT TRBV6-4 - TRBD2 TRBJ2-3
CASSTRQGASGELFF TGTGCCAGCAGCACCCGACAGGGGGCATCCGGGGAGCTGTTTTTT TRBV5-4 - TRBD1 TRBJ2-2
CAGTRTGGRGYTF TGTGCCGGGACGCGGACAGGGGGCCGTGGCTACACCTTC TRBV30 - TRBD1 TRBJ1-2
CAWRGSQGGRDTIYF TGTGCCTGGAGAGGATCGCAGGGGGGACGGGACACCATATATTTT TRBV30 - TRBD1 TRBJ1-3
CASSSSDRFNEQYF TGTGCCAGCAGCTCATCGGACAGGTTCAACGAGCAGTACTTC TRBV11-2 - TRBD1 TRBJ2-7
CASSPVLNTGELFF TGTGCCAGCTCACCCGTCCTAAACACCGGGGAGCTGTTTTTT TRBV18 - - TRBJ2-2
CASSTRGSGGNNEQFF TGTGCCAGCAGCACTCGCGGTAGCGGGGGGAACAATGAGCAGTTCTTC TRBV21-1 - - TRBJ2-1
CASVRGGSYNEQFF TGTGCCAGCGTAAGGGGGGGGTCCTACAATGAGCAGTTCTTC TRBV7-9 - - TRBJ2-1
CASSQRGSTDTQYF TGTGCCAGCAGCCAACGAGGAAGCACAGATACGCAGTATTTT TRBV3-1/TRBV3-2 - - TRBJ2-3
CASSDSHEGGELFF TGTGCCAGCAGTGACTCGCACGAGGGTGGGGAGCTGTTTTTT TRBV25-1 - - TRBJ2-2